This record covers a single T cell receptor (beta chain). Antigen specificity is unknown. This sample is part of a study of T cell responses to AZD1222 COVID-19 vaccine. In the study overall: Combined were second doses at about 4 or about 12 weeks. Points from the study as a whole: Recipients of AZD1222 seropositive at baseline numbered only 5 to 7. Sampling that yielded the repertoires occurred only after the peak T cell response. Reportedly, nearly half the spike-specific TCRs target unmutated variant regions.

The table came from immunoSEQ multiplex PCR; TCRdb's copy has only in-frame clones and leaves some out. The table lists around 100,000 clones, more than 85% of them singletons. The sequencing used peripheral blood, collected on day 0 of AZD1222 vaccination. This receptor was obtained from an adult in good health.

The CDR3 region is CASSLAQGEFYNSPLHF. CDR3 DNA: TGCGCCAGCAGCTTGGCGCAGGGAGAATTCTATAATTCACCCCTCCACTTT. V usage is TRBV5-1 and J usage is TRBJ1-6; perhaps TRBD1 as D (5 bases). Looked up from germline, CDR1 is SGHRS and CDR2 is YFSETQ. This CDR3 is 17 amino acids long. V was shortened by 0 bases and J by 3 bases, with 13 bases between the two germline ends.